This T cell receptor beta chain was found in a study of shared clonotypes between healthy human individuals. Germline values: CDR1 MGHRA, CDR2 YSYEKL. The CDR3 has 15 amino acids. The germline V and J ends were trimmed by 1 base and 3 bases, with 11 bases remaining between them. Only in-frame clones appear in the TCRdb table, and some are missing; sequencing was by immunoSEQ multiplex PCR. The sample holds around 2,000,000 clones; around 95% are singletons and the top ten take 0.13%. This clonotype was sampled from a man younger than 35 in good health. V usage is TRBV4-1 and J usage is TRBJ2-3; no clear D. The specimen sequenced was naive CD4+ T cells sorted from blood. Subset indicated: CD45RA+ positively selected. The CDR3 sequence is CASSQAGLWTDTQYF. CDR3 in DNA: TGCGCCAGCAGCCAAGCAGGTTTGTGGACAGATACGCAGTATTTT.